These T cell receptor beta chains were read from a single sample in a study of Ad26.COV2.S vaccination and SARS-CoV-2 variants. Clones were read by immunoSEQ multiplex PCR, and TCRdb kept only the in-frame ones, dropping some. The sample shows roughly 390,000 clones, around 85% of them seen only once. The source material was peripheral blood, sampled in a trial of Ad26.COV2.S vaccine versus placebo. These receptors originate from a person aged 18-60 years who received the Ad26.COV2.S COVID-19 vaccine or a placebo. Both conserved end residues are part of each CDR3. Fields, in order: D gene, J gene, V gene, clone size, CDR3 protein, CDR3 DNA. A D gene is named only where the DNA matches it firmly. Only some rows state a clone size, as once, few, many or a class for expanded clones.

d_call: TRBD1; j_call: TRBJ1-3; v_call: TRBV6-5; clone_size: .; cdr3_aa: CASSQLTGDGNTIYF; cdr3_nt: TGTGCCAGCAGTCAATTAACAGGGGACGGAAACACCATATATTTT
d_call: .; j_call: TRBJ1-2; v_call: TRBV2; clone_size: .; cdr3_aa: CASSSGEGLDLNYGYTF; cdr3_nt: TGTGCCAGCAGCTCCGGAGAGGGACTGGACTTAAACTATGGCTACACCTTC
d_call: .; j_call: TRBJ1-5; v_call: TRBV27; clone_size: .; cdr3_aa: CASSPLRGVGSYSNQPQHF; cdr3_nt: TGTGCCAGCAGTCCTCTCAGAGGGGTGGGGAGTTATAGCAATCAGCCCCAGCATTTT
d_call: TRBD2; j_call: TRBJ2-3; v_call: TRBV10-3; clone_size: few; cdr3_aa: CAISTGGSGGTDTQYF; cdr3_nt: TGTGCCATCAGTACGGGCGGGAGTGGCGGCACAGATACGCAGTATTTT
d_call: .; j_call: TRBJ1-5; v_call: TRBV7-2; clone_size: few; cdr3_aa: CASSPAGLLTGPQHF; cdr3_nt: TGTGCCAGCAGCCCGGCGGGGCTCCTCACGGGGCCCCAGCATTTT
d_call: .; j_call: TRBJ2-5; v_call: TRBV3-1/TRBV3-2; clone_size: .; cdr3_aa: CASSRTEQETQYF; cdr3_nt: TGTGCCAGCAGTCGGACAGAACAAGAGACCCAGTACTTC
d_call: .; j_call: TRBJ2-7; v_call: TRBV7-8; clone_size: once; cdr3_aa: CASSPPVPRPSYEQYF; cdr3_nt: TGTGCCAGCAGCCCCCCGGTCCCAAGACCCTCCTACGAGCAGTACTTC
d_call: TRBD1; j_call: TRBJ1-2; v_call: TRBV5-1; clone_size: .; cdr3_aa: CASSSTGTDYGYTF; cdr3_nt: TGCGCCAGCAGCTCCACCGGGACAGACTATGGCTACACCTTC
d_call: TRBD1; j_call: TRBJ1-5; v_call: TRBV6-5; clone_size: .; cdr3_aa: CASRRTGGQPQHF; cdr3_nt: TGTGCCAGCAGACGGACAGGGGGACAGCCCCAGCATTTT
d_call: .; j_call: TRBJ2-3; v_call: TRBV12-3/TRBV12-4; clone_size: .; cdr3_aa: CASSLVVDTQYF; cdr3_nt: TGTGCCAGCAGTTTAGTGGTAGATACGCAGTATTTT
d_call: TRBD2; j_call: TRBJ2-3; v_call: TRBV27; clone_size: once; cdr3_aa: CASSFQRGALGDTQYF; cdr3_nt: TGTGCCAGCAGTTTTCAGCGGGGGGCGCTGGGAGATACGCAGTATTTT
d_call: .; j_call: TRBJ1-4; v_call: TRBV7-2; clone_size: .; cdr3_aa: CASSLVGGRGAPNEKLFF; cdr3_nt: TGTGCCAGCAGCTTAGTAGGAGGTCGGGGGGCCCCAAATGAAAAACTGTTTTTT
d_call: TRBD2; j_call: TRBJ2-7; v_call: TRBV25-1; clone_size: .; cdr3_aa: CASSVRAGGTTAEQYF; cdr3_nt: TGTGCCAGCAGTGTTCGGGCCGGGGGGACGACCGCCGAGCAGTACTTC
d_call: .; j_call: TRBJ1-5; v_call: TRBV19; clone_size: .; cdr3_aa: CASTRAEVDQPQHF; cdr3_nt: TGTGCCAGTACCCGGGCGGAGGTGGATCAGCCCCAGCATTTT
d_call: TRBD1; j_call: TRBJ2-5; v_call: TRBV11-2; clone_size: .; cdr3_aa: CASSLVGQGTQYF; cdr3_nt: TGTGCCAGCAGCTTAGTGGGACAGGGGACCCAGTACTTC
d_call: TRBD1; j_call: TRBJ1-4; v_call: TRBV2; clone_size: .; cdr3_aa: CASSEMRQGKEKLFF; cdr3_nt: TGTGCCAGCAGTGAAATGAGACAGGGGAAAGAAAAACTGTTTTTT
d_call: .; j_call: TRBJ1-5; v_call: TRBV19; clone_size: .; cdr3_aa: CATRGGNQPQHF; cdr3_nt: TGTGCCACTCGAGGAGGGAATCAGCCCCAGCATTTT
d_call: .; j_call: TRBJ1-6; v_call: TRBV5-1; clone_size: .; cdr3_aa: CASSLGGGSESPLHF; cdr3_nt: TGCGCCAGCAGCTTGGGAGGGGGATCGGAGTCACCCCTCCACTTT
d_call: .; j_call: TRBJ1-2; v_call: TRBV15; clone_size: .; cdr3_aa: CATSRDRKTNYGYTF; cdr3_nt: TGTGCCACCAGCAGAGACCGCAAGACTAACTATGGCTACACCTTC
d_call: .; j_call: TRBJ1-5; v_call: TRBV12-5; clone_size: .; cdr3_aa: CASGWTPYSNQPQHF; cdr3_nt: TGTGCTAGTGGTTGGACACCGTATAGCAATCAGCCCCAGCATTTT
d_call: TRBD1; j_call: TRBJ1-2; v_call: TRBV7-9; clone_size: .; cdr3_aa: CASSLSLGDSLQGYTF; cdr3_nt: TGTGCCAGCAGCTTAAGTTTGGGGGACAGTTTACAGGGCTACACCTTC
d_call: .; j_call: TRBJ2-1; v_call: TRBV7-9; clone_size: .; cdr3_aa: CASSSRDNNEQFF; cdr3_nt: TGTGCCAGCAGCTCCCGGGACAACAATGAGCAGTTCTTC
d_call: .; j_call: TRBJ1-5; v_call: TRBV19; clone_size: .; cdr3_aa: CASRGPNQPQHF; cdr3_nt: TGTGCCAGCAGGGGTCCGAATCAGCCCCAGCATTTT
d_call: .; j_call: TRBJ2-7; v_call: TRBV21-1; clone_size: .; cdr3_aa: CASSKDLEQYF; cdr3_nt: TGTGCCAGCAGCAAAGATCTCGAGCAGTACTTC
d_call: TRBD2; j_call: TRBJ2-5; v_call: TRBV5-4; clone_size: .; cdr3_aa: CASSLGAPGGEETQYF; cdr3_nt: TGTGCCAGCAGCTTGGGGGCCCCGGGGGGGGAAGAGACCCAGTACTTC
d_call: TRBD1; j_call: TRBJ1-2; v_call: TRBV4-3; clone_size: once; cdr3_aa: CASSQPGTGVYGYTF; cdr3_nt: TGCGCCAGCAGCCAGCCCGGGACAGGCGTCTATGGCTACACCTTC
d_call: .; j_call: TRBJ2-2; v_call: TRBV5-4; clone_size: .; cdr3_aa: CASSALVNTGELFF; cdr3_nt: TGTGCCAGCAGTGCTCTAGTGAACACCGGGGAGCTGTTTTTT
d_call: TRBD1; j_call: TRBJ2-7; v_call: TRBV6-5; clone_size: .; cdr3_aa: CASSYSTQGSYEQYF; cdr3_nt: TGTGCCAGCAGTTACTCGACACAGGGGTCCTACGAGCAGTACTTC
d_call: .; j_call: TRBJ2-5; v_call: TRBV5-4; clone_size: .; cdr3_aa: CASSFGTHQTQYF; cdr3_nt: TGTGCCAGCAGCTTCGGGACGCATCAGACCCAGTACTTC
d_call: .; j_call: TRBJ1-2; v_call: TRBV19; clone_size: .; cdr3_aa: CASSIGTEMGGYGYTF; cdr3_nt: TGTGCCAGTAGTATAGGGACCGAGATGGGGGGCTATGGCTACACCTTC
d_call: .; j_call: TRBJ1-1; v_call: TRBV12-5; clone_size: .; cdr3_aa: CASRGVGLTEAFF; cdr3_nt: TGTGCTAGTCGTGGGGTGGGGCTCACTGAAGCTTTCTTT
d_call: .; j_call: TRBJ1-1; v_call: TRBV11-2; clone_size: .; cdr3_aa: CASSLGVLNTEAFF; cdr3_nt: TGTGCCAGCAGCCTAGGGGTCCTGAACACTGAAGCTTTCTTT
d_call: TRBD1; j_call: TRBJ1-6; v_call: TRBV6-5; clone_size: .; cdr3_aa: CASSWDRNSPLHF; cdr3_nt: TGTGCCAGCAGTTGGGACAGGAATTCACCCCTCCACTTT
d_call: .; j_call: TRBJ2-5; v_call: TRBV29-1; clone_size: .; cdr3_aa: CSVESPGQAQATQYF; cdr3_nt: TGCAGCGTTGAATCGCCGGGACAAGCCCAAGCGACCCAGTACTTC
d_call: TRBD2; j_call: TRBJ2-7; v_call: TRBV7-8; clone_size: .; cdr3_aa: CASSLAGGEQYF; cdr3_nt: TGTGCCAGCAGCTTAGCGGGGGGGGAGCAGTACTTC
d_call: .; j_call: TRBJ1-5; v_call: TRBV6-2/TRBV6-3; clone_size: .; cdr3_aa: CASSYLSMANQPQHF; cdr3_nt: TGTGCCAGCAGTTATCTTAGTATGGCCAATCAGCCCCAGCATTTT
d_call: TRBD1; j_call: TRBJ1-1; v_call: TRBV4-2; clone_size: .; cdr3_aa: CASSPQGGISEAFF; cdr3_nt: TGTGCCAGCAGCCCCCAGGGGGGTATCTCTGAAGCTTTCTTT
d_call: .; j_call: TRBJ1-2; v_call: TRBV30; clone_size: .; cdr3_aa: CAWSTGRSYGYTF; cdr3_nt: TGTGCCTGGAGTACAGGGCGAAGCTATGGCTACACCTTC
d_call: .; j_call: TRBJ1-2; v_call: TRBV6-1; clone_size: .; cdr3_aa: CASSERKGIGYTF; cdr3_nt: TGTGCCAGCAGTGAAAGGAAGGGGATAGGCTACACCTTC
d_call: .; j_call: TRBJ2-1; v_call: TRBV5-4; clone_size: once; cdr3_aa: CASSFLDGGDEQFF; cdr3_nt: TGTGCCAGCAGCTTTCTGGACGGCGGCGATGAGCAGTTCTTC
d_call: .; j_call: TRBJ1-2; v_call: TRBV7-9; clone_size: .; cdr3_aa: CASSLGPYYGYTF; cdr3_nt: TGTGCCAGCAGCTTAGGGCCTTACTATGGCTACACCTTC
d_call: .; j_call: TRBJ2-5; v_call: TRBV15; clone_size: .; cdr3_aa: CATSRDRARQETQYF; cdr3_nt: TGTGCCACCAGCAGAGATCGAGCCCGACAAGAGACCCAGTACTTC
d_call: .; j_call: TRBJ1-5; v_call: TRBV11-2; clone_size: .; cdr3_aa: CASSLEENQPQHF; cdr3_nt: TGTGCCAGCAGCTTAGAGGAAAATCAGCCCCAGCATTTT
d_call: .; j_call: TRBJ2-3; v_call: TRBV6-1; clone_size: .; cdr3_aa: CASSDVAGRTGYTQYF; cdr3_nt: TGTGCCAGCAGTGACGTTGCGGGCCGAACGGGGTATACGCAGTATTTT
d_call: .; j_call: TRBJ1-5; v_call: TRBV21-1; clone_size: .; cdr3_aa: CASSKGVQPQHF; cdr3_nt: TGTGCCAGCAGCAAGGGGGTTCAGCCCCAGCATTTT
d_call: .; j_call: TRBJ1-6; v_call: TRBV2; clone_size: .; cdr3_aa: CASSPLTRGGGNSPLHF; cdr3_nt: TGTGCCAGCAGTCCTCTCACCCGGGGAGGAGGAAATTCACCCCTCCACTTT
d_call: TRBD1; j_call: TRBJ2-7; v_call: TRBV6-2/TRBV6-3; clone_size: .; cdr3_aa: CASSYGGQNYEQYF; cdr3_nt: TGTGCCAGCAGTTACGGGGGACAGAACTACGAGCAGTACTTC
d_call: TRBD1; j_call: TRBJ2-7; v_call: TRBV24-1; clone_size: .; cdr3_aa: CATSEGTDYEQYF; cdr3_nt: TGTGCCACCAGTGAGGGGACAGACTACGAGCAGTACTTC